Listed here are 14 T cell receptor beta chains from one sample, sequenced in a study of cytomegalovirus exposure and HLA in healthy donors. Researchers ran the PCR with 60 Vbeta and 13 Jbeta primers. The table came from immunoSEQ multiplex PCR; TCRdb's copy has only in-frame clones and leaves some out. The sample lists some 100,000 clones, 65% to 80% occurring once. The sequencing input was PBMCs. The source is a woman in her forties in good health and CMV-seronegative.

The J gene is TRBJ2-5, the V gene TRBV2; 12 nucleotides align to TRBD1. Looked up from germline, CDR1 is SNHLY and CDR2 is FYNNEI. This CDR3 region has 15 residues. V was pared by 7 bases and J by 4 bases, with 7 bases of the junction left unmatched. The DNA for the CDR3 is TGTGCCAGCATCCAGCGGGACAGGGGGCGAGAGACCCAGTACTTC. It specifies CASIQRDRGRETQYF.

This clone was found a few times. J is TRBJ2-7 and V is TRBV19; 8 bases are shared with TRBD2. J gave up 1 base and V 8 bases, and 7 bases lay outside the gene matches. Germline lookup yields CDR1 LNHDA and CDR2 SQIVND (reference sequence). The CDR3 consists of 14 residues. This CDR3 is CASSMAGGSYEQYF. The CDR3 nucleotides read TGTGCCAGTTCCATGGCGGGAGGTTCCTACGAGCAGTACTTC.

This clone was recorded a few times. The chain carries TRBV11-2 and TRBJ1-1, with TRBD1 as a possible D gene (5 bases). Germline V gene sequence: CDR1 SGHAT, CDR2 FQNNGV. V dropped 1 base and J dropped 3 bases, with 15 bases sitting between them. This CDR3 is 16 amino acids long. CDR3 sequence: CASSLGGGRGDTEAFF. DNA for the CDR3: TGTGCCAGCAGCTTAGGTGGGGGGAGAGGTGACACTGAAGCTTTCTTT.

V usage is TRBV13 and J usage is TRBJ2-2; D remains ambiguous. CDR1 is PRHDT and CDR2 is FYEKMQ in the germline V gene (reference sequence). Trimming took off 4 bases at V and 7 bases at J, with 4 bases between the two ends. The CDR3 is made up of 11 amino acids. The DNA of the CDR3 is TGTGCCAGCAGCTCCCACGGGGAGCTGTTTTTT. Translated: CASSSHGELFF.

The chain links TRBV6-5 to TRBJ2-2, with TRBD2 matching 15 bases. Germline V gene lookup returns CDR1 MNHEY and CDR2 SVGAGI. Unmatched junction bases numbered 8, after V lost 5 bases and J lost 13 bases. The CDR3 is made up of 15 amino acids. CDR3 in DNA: TGTGCCAGCAGTACTCGGACTAGCGGGGGGGCTGTGCTGTTTTTT. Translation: CASSTRTSGGAVLFF.

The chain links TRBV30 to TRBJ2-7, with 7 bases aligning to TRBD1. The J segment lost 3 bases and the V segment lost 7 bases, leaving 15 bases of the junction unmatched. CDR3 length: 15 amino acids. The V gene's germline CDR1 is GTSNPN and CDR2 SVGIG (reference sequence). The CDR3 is CASTDRGQLFYEQYF. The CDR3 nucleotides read TGTGCCTCCACCGACCGGGGACAGCTTTTCTACGAGCAGTACTTC.

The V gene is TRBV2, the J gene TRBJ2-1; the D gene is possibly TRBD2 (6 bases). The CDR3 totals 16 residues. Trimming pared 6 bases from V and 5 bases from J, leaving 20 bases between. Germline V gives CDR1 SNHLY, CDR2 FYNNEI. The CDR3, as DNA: TGTGCCAGCAGCGCTGCCTTCGGAGGGCGGAACAATGAGCAGTTCTTC. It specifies CASSAAFGGRNNEQFF.

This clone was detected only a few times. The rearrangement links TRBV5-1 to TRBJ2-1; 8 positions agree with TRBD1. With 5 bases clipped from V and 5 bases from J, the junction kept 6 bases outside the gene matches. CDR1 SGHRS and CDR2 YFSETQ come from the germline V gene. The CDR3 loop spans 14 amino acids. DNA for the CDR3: TGCGCCAGCAGACCGGGACAGGCGGACAATGAGCAGTTCTTC. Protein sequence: CASRPGQADNEQFF.

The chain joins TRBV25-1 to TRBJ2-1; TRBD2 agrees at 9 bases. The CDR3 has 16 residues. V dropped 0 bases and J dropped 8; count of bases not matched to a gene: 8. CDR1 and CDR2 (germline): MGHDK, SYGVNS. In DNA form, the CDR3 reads TGTGCCAGCAGTGAATATGGGCTAGCGGGGAAGGATGAGCAGTTCTTC. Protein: CASSEYGLAGKDEQFF.

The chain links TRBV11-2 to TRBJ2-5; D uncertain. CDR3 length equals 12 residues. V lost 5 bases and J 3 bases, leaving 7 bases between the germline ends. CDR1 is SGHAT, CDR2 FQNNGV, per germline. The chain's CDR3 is CASSPVEETQYF. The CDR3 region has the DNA TGTGCCAGCAGCCCGGTGGAAGAGACCCAGTACTTC.

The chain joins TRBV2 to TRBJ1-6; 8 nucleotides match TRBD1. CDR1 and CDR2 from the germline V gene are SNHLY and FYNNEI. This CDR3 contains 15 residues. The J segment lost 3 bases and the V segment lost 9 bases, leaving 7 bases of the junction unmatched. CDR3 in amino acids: CARRLGQVYNSPLHF. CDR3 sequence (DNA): TGTGCCAGAAGATTGGGACAGGTCTATAATTCACCCCTCCACTTT.

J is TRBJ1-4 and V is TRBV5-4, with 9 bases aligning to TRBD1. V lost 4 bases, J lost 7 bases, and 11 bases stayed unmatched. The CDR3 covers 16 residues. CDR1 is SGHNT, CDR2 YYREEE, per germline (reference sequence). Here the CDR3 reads CASSRTKDRGGEKLFF. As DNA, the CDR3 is TGTGCCAGCAGCCGCACAAAGGACAGGGGCGGTGAAAAACTGTTTTTT.

CDR3: CASSVGQGETYNEQFF. The CDR3 DNA reads as TGTGCCAGCAGCGTAGGCCAGGGCGAAACCTACAATGAGCAGTTCTTC. The rearrangement uses TRBV9 and TRBJ2-1; a possible D gene is TRBD1 (5 bases). The CDR3 sequence is 16 residues long. CDR1 and CDR2 from the germline V gene are SGDLS and YYNGEE. The V end was cut by 0 bases, the J end by 2 bases, with 12 bases between. Full variable domain (rest looked up from reference TRBV9 and TRBJ2-1): DSGVTQTPKHLITATGQRVTLRCSPRSGDLSVYWYQQSLDQGLQFLIQYYNGEERAKGNILERFSAQQFPDLHSELNLSSLELGDSALYFCASSVGQGETYNEQFFGPGTRLTVL.

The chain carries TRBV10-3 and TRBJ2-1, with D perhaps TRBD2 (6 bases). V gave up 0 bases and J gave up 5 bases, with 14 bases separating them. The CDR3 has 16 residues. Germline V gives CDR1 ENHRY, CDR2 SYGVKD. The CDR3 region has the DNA TGTGCCATCAGTGAGTCCGGACTATCTATCCACAATGAGCAGTTCTTC. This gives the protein CAISESGLSIHNEQFF.